The TCR beta chain described here comes from a study of blood T cell repertoires in COVID-19. Whole-study context: T cells, B-cell-depleted T cells, or PBMCs supplied cDNA or gDNA.

All enrollees were about 18 to 95 years old and from roughly 26 US areas. Participants' own reports of clinical history determined their cohort assignment. Exposed study participants had met a COVID-19 case within 2 weeks before entry. Measured with immunoSEQ multiplex PCR; TCRdb has only the in-frame clones, and not every one. In the table there are some 300,000 clones, 90% of which are singletons. Germline trimming cut 4 bases from V and 6 bases from J; bases unmatched to any gene: 14. The CDR3 has 15 residues. Germline V CDR1 and CDR2: GTSNPN, SVGIG (reference sequence). The sample comprised PBMCs or T cells enriched from blood (not recorded which). The source is a woman in her 30s who had been exposed to COVID-19. The chain recombines TRBV30 with TRBJ1-2, with 7 bases matching TRBD1. CDR3 protein: CAWTEGQRLENGYTF. In DNA form, the CDR3 reads TGTGCCTGGACGGAGGGACAGAGGCTTGAGAATGGCTACACCTTC. Drawing the rest from reference TRBV30 and TRBJ1-2, the complete variable domain is SQTIHQWPATLVQPVGSPLSLECTVEGTSNPNLYWYRQAAGRGLQLLFYSVGIGQISSEVPQNLSASRPQDRQFILSSKKLLLSDSGFYLCAWTEGQRLENGYTFGSGTRLTVV.